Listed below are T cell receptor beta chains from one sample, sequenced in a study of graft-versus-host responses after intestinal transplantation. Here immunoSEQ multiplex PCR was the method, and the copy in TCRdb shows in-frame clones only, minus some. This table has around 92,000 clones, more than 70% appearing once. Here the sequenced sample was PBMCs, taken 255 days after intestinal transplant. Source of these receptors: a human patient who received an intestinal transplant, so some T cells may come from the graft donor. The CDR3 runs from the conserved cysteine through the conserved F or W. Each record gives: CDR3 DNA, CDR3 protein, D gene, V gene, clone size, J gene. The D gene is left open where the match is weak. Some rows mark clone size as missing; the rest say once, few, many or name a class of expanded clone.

TGTGCCAGCAGACCTGACAGGGTTGGCAATCAGCCCCAGCATTTT CASRPDRVGNQPQHF TRBD1 TRBV7-8 - TRBJ1-5
TGTGCCAGCAGCTTGGCTGTCCCCTCCGGGACACAGGGGCACTATGGCTACACCTTC CASSLAVPSGTQGHYGYTF TRBD1 TRBV5-4 - TRBJ1-2
TGCGCCTCGTCCCCGATAGCGGGGGCTAATGAGCAGTTCTTC CASSPIAGANEQFF TRBD2 TRBV27 - TRBJ2-1
TGCGCCAGCAGCCTCAGACAGGAAAACATTCAGTACTTC CASSLRQENIQYF - TRBV4-1 - TRBJ2-4
TGTGCCAGCAGAGGACAGGGCGGGACCTACGAGCAGTACTTC CASRGQGGTYEQYF TRBD1 TRBV6-1 - TRBJ2-7
TGTGCCAGCATTCCGGGGGGGGGCGCCCCGGAAGCTTTCTTT CASIPGGGAPEAFF - TRBV28 - TRBJ1-1
TGTGCCAGCAGTGGCGGGAGGAATCCCTACGAGCAGTACTTC CASSGGRNPYEQYF TRBD2 TRBV5-6 - TRBJ2-7
TGCGCCAGCAGCCAAGACGGCCCTAGCTCCTACAATGAGCAGTTCTTC CASSQDGPSSYNEQFF - TRBV4-1 - TRBJ2-1
TGCGCCAGCAGCCCATGGACGGCTGACACTGAAGCTTTCTTT CASSPWTADTEAFF - TRBV4-1 - TRBJ1-1
TGTGCCAGCAGCCCCATCGGTGGGGCCAACGTCCTGACTTTC CASSPIGGANVLTF - TRBV28 few TRBJ2-6
TGCGCCAGCAGCACCAGGACTAGCGGGAGGGCGGACACCGGGGAGCTGTTTTTT CASSTRTSGRADTGELFF TRBD2 TRBV5-1 few TRBJ2-2
TGCGCCAGCAGCCAAGATCAACGCTTTCGGGTCTTGTATTCCTCAGATACGCAGTATTTT CASSQDQRFRVLYSSDTQYF - TRBV4-1 once TRBJ2-3
TGTGCCAGCAGTTACCAGGCGGGGTTAGATTATGGCTACACCTTC CASSYQAGLDYGYTF - TRBV6-5 - TRBJ1-2
TGTGCCAGCAGTGAGGGACAGGGAAGCAATCAGCCCCAGCATTTT CASSEGQGSNQPQHF TRBD1 TRBV6-1 - TRBJ1-5
TGTGCCAGCAGGATATTACGAGCAACTAATGAAAAACTGTTTTTT CASRILRATNEKLFF - TRBV2 - TRBJ1-4
TGCAGCGTTGAAGAGTTTTCCGTTGGAGAAACAGGGAGCTCCTACAATGAGCAGTTCTTC CSVEEFSVGETGSSYNEQFF - TRBV29-1 - TRBJ2-1
TGTGCCAGCAGCTTAGCCTCAGGAGGGACAGGGCATGGCTACACCTTC CASSLASGGTGHGYTF TRBD1 TRBV13 - TRBJ1-2
TGTGCCAGCAGCTTAACGGGGTCTAATGAAAAACTGTTTTTT CASSLTGSNEKLFF - TRBV5-6 once TRBJ1-4
TGTGCTAGCAGCTCCACAGGGGGCAAGGCAGATACGCAGTATTTT CASSSTGGKADTQYF TRBD1 TRBV7-7 - TRBJ2-3
TGTGCCAGCAGTTTCCCGATCGGGGGGAGCTCCTACAATGAGCAGTTCTTC CASSFPIGGSSYNEQFF TRBD2 TRBV28 - TRBJ2-1
TGTGCCAGCAGCCTAGGGGATTCTGGAAACACCATATATTTT CASSLGDSGNTIYF - TRBV5-5 - TRBJ1-3
TGTGCCAGCAGTCTTACCGGGACAGGGGGCAATGGCTACACCTTC CASSLTGTGGNGYTF TRBD1 TRBV28 few TRBJ1-2
TGTGCCAGCAGCTTAACCTCAGGGGGCCCGAGCCAAGAGACCCAGTACTTC CASSLTSGGPSQETQYF TRBD1 TRBV7-9 - TRBJ2-5
TGTGCCAGCAGTCCTAATGACAGGTACGAGCAGTACTTC CASSPNDRYEQYF - TRBV27 - TRBJ2-7
TGCGCCAGCAGCTTGGATAACAGGGCCTACGAGCAGTACTTC CASSLDNRAYEQYF - TRBV5-1 - TRBJ2-7
TGTGCCAGCAGCCGCTTCCTGGGGGGCGGGAGGGCGGCTTACGAGCAGTACTTC CASSRFLGGGRAAYEQYF TRBD2 TRBV5-6 - TRBJ2-7
TGTGCCAGCAGGGTGGGGAACACTGAAGCTTTCTTT CASRVGNTEAFF - TRBV27 - TRBJ1-1
TGTGCCAGCAGTTTGACAGGGGGGCTCGCCTATGGCTACACCTTC CASSLTGGLAYGYTF TRBD1 TRBV6-5 - TRBJ1-2
TGTGCCAGCAGTCCCAGGGGGTGGGTTTCAGATCAGTACTTC CASSPRGWVSDQYF TRBD1 TRBV27 - TRBJ2-7
TGTGCCAGTAGTATAGCTCCGGTAAGCTCTGGGGCCAACGTCCTGACTTTC CASSIAPVSSGANVLTF - TRBV19 - TRBJ2-6
TGTGCCTGGAGTGTAATGTACTCCGATACGCAGTATTTT CAWSVMYSDTQYF - TRBV30 - TRBJ2-3
TGTGCCAGTAGTATGGTAGACAGGGGTAATTCACCCCTCCACTTT CASSMVDRGNSPLHF TRBD1 TRBV19 - TRBJ1-6
TGCGCCAGCAGCTTATCGACTACTAACTATGGCTACACCTTC CASSLSTTNYGYTF - TRBV5-1 - TRBJ1-2
TGCGCCAGCAGCTTACAGGGGGCAGCGATTGATGAGCAGTTCTTC CASSLQGAAIDEQFF TRBD1 TRBV5-1 - TRBJ2-1
TGTGCCAGCAGCCAATACCGACAGGGGGAGGTCAATCAGCCCCAGCATTTT CASSQYRQGEVNQPQHF TRBD1 TRBV4-2 - TRBJ1-5